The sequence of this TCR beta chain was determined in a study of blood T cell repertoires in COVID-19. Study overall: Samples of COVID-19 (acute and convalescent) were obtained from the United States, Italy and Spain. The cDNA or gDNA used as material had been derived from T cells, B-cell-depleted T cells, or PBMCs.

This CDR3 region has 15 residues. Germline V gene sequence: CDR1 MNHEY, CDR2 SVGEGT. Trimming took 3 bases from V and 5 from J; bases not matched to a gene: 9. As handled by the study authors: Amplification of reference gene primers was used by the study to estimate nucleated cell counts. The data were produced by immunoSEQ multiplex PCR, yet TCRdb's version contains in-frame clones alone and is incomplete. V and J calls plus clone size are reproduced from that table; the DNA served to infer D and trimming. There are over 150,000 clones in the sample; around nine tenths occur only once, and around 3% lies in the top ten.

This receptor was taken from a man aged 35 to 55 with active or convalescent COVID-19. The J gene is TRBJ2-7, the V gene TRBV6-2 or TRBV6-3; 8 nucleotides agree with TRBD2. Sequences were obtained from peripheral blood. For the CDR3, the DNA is TGTGCCAGCAGTTATTGGCGGGGGGCCTCGGACGAGCAGTACTTC. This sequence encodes CASSYWRGASDEQYF.